This TCR beta chain was sequenced for a study of blood T cell repertoires in COVID-19. Study background: Acute and convalescent COVID-19 specimens originated in the United States, Italy and Spain. PBMCs, B-cell-depleted T cells, or T cells were the source of the cDNA or gDNA that made up the material.

Trimming took 4 bases from V and 7 from J; bases not matched to a gene: 9. In germline, CDR1 is GTSNPN, CDR2 SVGIG (reference sequence). This CDR3 has 14 residues. Clones were sequenced by immunoSEQ multiplex PCR, and TCRdb holds only the in-frame ones, with some missing. The sample shows under 60,000 clones, more than 75% of them seen only once. The sequence was collected from a human donor in a cohort sampled during active COVID-19. The chain carries TRBV30 and TRBJ2-7; TRBD2 matches 11 bases. The sequenced sample was peripheral blood. The CDR3 sequence is CAWTTSGRLREQYF. The CDR3 nucleotides are TGTGCCTGGACAACTAGCGGGAGATTACGGGAGCAGTACTTC.